What follows is one TCR beta chain and its context. A primer matching the constant region was used to make TCR beta cDNA from 450 to 500 ng of total RNA. Modified slightly, ARM-PCR produced TCR beta libraries over three nested multiplex PCR rounds. TCRdb processed the multiplex PCR reads anew with MiXCR; each CDR3 protein has one entry. This sample yields about 48,000 distinct CDR3 sequences, of which over 65% are seen a single time; around 30% belongs to the top ten. This specimen comes from a study of tumor-infiltrating lymphocytes in primary liver carcinoma. It was from about 19-30 mg of unsorted bulk tissue that RNA and DNA were co-extracted. This receptor was identified in a man aged 40-55 years with primary liver carcinoma and hepatitis B virus infection. The sequencing input was liver tumor tissue from sampling region 3. Noted subset: tumor region T3, left-lateral pole.

DNA for the CDR3: TGTGCCAGCGGATCTACGGGGGAAGAGACCCAGTACTTC. Protein product: CASGSTGEETQYF. This chain links TRBV28 with TRBJ2-5; TRBD2 might be the D (6 bases). Trimming pared 8 bases from V and 3 bases from J, leaving 13 bases between. The CDR3 totals 13 residues. Germline CDR1 is MDHEN and CDR2 is SYDVKM. Supplemented by reference TRBV28 and TRBJ2-5, the full variable domain reads DVKVTQSSRYLVKRTGEKVFLECVQDMDHENMFWYRQDPGLGLRLIYFSYDVKMKEKGDIPEGYSVSREKKERFSLILESASTNQTSMYLCASGSTGEETQYFGPGTRLLVL.